The source of this T cell receptor (beta chain) is a study of blood T cell repertoires in COVID-19. For the study at large: Samples came from the United States, Italy and Spain, spanning acute and convalescent COVID-19. PBMCs, B-cell-depleted T cells, or T cells provided the cDNA or gDNA that made up the material.

The table came from immunoSEQ multiplex PCR; TCRdb's copy has only in-frame clones and leaves some out. The sample yields 250,000 or so clones, around 89% seen once. The cohort comprised adults aged 18 to 89 years residing in around 25 US areas. Cohort placement rested on clinical history that participants reported themselves. This clonotype originated in a woman aged 25 to 39 with acute COVID-19. The source material was PBMCs or T cells enriched from blood (not recorded which).

The CDR3 spells CASSLRRAPTDTQYF. In DNA form, the CDR3 reads TGTGCCAGCAGCTTGAGGAGGGCCCCCACAGATACGCAGTATTTT. This chain links TRBV13 with TRBJ2-3; TRBD2 is a possible D gene (6 bases). This CDR3 spans 15 amino acids. The germline V and J ends were trimmed by 3 bases and 2 bases, with 12 bases remaining between them. Germline lookup yields CDR1 PRHDT and CDR2 FYEKMQ (reference sequence).